This T cell receptor beta chain was captured by sequencing in a study of cytomegalovirus exposure and HLA in healthy donors. Overall study: Earlier sequencing of some 170 million T cells yielded under 120 million unique TCR beta sequences. Study results and caveats: Reports showed the classifier diagnosing cytomegalovirus status with high specificity and sensitivity. With further analysis later on, most CMV-associated TCR beta chains appeared HLA-restricted.

PCR employed 60 Vbeta and 13 Jbeta primers. TCRdb keeps only in-frame clones here, not all; method: immunoSEQ multiplex PCR. This table holds 100,000 to 150,000 clones, about 79% found once. Each donor was healthy, and each was a bone marrow donor. Of note for this clone: The antigen remains unidentified.

The TCR comes from a woman aged 45-65 years in good health and CMV-seronegative. Sequenced sample: PBMCs.

CDR3 nucleotide sequence: TGTGCCAGCAGTTTTCTCCAGGGAAACCTCTATGGCTACACCTTC. As protein: CASSFLQGNLYGYTF. The gene calls are TRBV27 and TRBJ1-2; the D gene is possibly TRBD1 (5 bases). V lost 3 bases to trimming and J lost 4 bases, with 15 bases between them. Germline V CDR1 and CDR2: MNHEY, SMNVEV (reference sequence). The CDR3 contains 15 residues.